These T cell receptor beta chains were read from a single sample in a study of T cell changes during pregnancy in multiple sclerosis. Sequenced by immunoSEQ multiplex PCR; TCRdb stores in-frame clones only, minus some. The data show roughly 64,000 clones, about nine tenths seen once. Here the sequenced sample was peripheral blood, taken in the third trimester of pregnancy. Source of these receptors: a female donor in good health, enrolled as a control in a pregnancy study. CDR3s include the opening cysteine and the closing phenylalanine or tryptophan. The D gene is left open where the match is weak. For some rows the clone size is stated as once, few or many, or as a class when expanded; others skip it.

clone size	J gene	V gene	D gene	CDR3 length	CDR3 DNA	CDR3 protein
.	TRBJ2-3	TRBV6-1	TRBD2	16	TGTGCCAGCAGTGGGGTGGGGGGGGGTGGCACAGATACGCAGTATTTT	CASSGVGGGGTDTQYF
few	TRBJ2-1	TRBV19	TRBD1	16	TGTGCCAGTAGTATTGGGGGACAGGGGGCCCGAAATGAGCAGTTCTTC	CASSIGGQGARNEQFF
.	TRBJ2-7	TRBV7-9	TRBD2	15	TGTGCCAGCAGCGCAGGGACTAGCGCTCTGGGGGAGCAGTACTTC	CASSAGTSALGEQYF
.	TRBJ2-7	TRBV30	.	10	TGTGCCTGGGGCCCACACGAGCAGTACTTC	CAWGPHEQYF
.	TRBJ2-1	TRBV5-4	.	13	TGTGCCAGCATCGCGCACGGTCACAATGAGCAGTTCTTC	CASIAHGHNEQFF
.	TRBJ1-4	TRBV5-1	TRBD1	15	TGCGCCAGCAGCCGGGGGTCGGACAGGGCTGAAAAACTGTTTTTT	CASSRGSDRAEKLFF
.	TRBJ2-7	TRBV5-5	TRBD1	16	TGTGCCAGCAGACCCAAAACAGGGGGAACAACTTACGAGCAGTACTTC	CASRPKTGGTTYEQYF
.	TRBJ2-1	TRBV7-2	.	15	TGTGCCAGCAGCATTGCGACTAGAGTCTACAATGAGCAGTTCTTC	CASSIATRVYNEQFF
few	TRBJ1-3	TRBV18	.	15	TGTGCCAGCTCACCCGGGGGGAATGGCGGAAACACCATATATTTT	CASSPGGNGGNTIYF
.	TRBJ1-3	TRBV18	.	14	TGTGCCAGCTCACCACCTTACAAGGGAAACACCATATATTTT	CASSPPYKGNTIYF
.	TRBJ1-1	TRBV18	TRBD1	14	TGTGCCAGCTCACCCAAGACAGGGGGAACTGAAGCTTTCTTT	CASSPKTGGTEAFF
.	TRBJ2-6	TRBV27	TRBD1	19	TGTGCCAGCAGTGCCTATCGGGACAGGGGAGTAAGTGGGGCCAACGTCCTGACTTTC	CASSAYRDRGVSGANVLTF
many	TRBJ2-7	TRBV27	TRBD1	14	TGTGCCAGCAGTCCTGGGACAGGGGTTGGTGAGCAGTACTTC	CASSPGTGVGEQYF
.	TRBJ1-2	TRBV5-1	.	14	TGCGCCAGCAGCGGGGGGGAGGAGAACTATGGCTACACCTTC	CASSGGEENYGYTF
once	TRBJ2-1	TRBV19	TRBD2	15	TGTGCCAGTACCCCGGGACTAGCTTCCGACAATGAGCAGTTCTTC	CASTPGLASDNEQFF
.	TRBJ1-2	TRBV5-1	.	13	TGCGCCAGCAGCCCCCAGATTACCTATGGCTACACCTTC	CASSPQITYGYTF
.	TRBJ1-5	TRBV27	.	10	TGTGCCAGCAGTTTAATGGGCAGGATCTTT	CASSLMGRIF